The present T cell receptor beta chain was sequenced within a study of OX40 agonist ivuxolimab in advanced cancers. The overall study: Partial responses occurred in Three dose-escalation patients, one with hepatocellular carcinoma and two with cutaneous melanoma.

Trimming pared 2 bases from V and 2 bases from J, leaving 14 bases between. Germline V gene sequence: CDR1 SGHTA, CDR2 FQGNSA. There are 16 residues in the CDR3. Sequencing was performed with immunoSEQ multiplex PCR; in TCRdb, only in-frame clones are kept and a portion is missing. The table records tens of thousands of clones, approximately 80% of them present only once. This clone was seen only once. The rearrangement joins TRBV7-2 to TRBJ2-3; D might be TRBD2 (5 bases). The receptor's source is an adult with an advanced solid tumor such as melanoma, head and neck, liver or kidney cancer. The sequencing here drew on CD4+ or CD8+ T cells sorted from blood, taken in a trial of the OX40 agonist ivuxolimab. CDR3 sequence: CASSLRLASTTDTQYF. The CDR3 coding sequence is TGTGCCAGCAGCTTAAGGCTAGCCTCCACCACAGATACGCAGTATTTT.